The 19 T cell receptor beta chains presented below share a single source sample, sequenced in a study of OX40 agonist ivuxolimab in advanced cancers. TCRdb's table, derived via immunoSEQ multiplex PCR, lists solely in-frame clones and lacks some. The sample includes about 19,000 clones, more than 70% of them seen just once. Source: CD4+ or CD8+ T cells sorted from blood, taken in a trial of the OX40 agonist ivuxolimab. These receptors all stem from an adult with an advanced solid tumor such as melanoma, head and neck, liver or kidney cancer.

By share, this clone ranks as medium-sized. CDR3 sequence (DNA): TGTGCCAGCAGTCCCGAAGACAGGGCAGGGGTTAACTATGGCTACACCTTC. Protein product: CASSPEDRAGVNYGYTF. The J gene is TRBJ1-2, the V gene TRBV27, with 7 bases aligning to TRBD1. After removal of 5 bases from V and 1 base from J, the junction contained 13 bases not matched to a gene. From germline, CDR1 is MNHEY and CDR2 SMNVEV (reference sequence). The length of the CDR3 is 17 residues.

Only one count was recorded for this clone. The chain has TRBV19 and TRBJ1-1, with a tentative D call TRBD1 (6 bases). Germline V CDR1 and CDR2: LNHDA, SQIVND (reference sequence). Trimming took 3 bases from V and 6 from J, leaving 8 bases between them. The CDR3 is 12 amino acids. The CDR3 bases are TGTGCCAGTAGTATTCGGGGGCCTGAAGCTTTCTTT. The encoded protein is CASSIRGPEAFF.

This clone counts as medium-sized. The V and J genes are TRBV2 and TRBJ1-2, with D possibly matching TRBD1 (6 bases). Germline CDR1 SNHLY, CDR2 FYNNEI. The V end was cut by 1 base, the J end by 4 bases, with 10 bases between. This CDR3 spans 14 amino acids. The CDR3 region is CASSEVQGIYGYTF. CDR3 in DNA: TGTGCCAGCAGTGAAGTCCAGGGGATCTATGGCTACACCTTC. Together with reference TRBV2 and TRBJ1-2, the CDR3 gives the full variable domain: EPEVTQTPSHQVTQMGQEVILRCVPISNHLYFYWYRQILGQKVEFLVSFYNNEISEKSEIFDDQFSVERPDGSNFTLKIRSTKLEDSAMYFCASSEVQGIYGYTFGSGTRLTVV.

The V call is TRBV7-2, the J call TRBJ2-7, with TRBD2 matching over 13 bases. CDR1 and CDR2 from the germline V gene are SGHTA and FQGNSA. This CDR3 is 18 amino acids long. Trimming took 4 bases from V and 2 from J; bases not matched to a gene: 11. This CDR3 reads CASSSGRTGTSGTYEQYF. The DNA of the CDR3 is TGTGCCAGCAGCTCCGGCAGAACCGGGACTAGCGGGACCTACGAGCAGTACTTC.

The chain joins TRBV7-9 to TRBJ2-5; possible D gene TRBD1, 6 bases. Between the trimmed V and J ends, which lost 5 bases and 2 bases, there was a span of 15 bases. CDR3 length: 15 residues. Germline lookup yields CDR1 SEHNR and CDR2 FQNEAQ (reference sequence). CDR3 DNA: TGTGCCAGCAGCCTTTTACTCGACAGGCAAGAGACCCAGTACTTC. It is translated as CASSLLLDRQETQYF.

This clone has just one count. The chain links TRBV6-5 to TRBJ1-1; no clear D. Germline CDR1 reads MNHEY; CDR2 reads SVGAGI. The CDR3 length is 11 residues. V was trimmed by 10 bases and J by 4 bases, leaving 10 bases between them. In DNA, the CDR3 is TGTGCCACCTCCTGGGGCACTGAAGCTTTCTTT. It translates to CATSWGTEAFF.

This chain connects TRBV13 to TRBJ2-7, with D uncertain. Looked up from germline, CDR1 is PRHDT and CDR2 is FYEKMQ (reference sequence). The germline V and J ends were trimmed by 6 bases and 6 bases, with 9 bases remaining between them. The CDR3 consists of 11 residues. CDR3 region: CASSDGAEQYF. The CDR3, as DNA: TGTGCCAGCAGTGACGGTGCCGAGCAGTACTTC.

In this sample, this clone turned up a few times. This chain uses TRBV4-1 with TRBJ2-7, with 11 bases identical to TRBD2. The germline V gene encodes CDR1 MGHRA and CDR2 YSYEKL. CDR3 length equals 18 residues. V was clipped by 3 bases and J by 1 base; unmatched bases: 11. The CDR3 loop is CASSQVTALAGESYEQYF. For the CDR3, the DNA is TGCGCCAGCAGCCAGGTAACCGCACTAGCGGGAGAATCCTACGAGCAGTACTTC.

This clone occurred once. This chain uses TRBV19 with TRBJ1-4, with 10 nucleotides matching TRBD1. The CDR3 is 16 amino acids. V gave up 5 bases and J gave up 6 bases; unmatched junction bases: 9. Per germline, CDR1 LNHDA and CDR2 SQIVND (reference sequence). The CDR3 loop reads CASSPNRDRGYEKLFF. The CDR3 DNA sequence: TGTGCCAGTAGTCCGAACCGGGACAGGGGATATGAAAAACTGTTTTTT.

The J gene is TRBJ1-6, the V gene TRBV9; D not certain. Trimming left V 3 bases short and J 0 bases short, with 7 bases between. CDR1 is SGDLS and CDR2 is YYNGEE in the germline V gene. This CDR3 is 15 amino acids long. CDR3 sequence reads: CASSDGSSYNSPLHF. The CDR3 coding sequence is TGTGCCAGCAGCGACGGGAGCTCCTATAATTCACCCCTCCACTTT.

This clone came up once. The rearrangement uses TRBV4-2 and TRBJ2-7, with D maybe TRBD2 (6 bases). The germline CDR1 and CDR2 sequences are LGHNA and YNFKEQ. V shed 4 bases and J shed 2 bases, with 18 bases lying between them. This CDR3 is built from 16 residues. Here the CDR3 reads CASSPFLTGDPYEQYF. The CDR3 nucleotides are TGTGCCAGCAGCCCGTTCTTGACGGGAGACCCCTACGAGCAGTACTTC.

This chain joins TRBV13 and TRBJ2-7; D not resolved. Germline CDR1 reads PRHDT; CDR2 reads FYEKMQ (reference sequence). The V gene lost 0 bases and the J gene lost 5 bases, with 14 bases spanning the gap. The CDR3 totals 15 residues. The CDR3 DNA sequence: TGTGCCAGCAGCTTAGGGGTGGCGCTGAACCACGAGCAGTACTTC. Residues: CASSLGVALNHEQYF.

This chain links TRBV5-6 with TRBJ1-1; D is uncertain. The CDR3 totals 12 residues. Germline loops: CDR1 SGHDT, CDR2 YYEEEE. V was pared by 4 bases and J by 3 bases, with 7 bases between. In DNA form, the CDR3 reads TGTGCCAGCAGCGGGATTGACACTGAAGCTTTCTTT. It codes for CASSGIDTEAFF. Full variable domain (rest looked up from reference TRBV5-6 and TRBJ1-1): DAGVTQSPTHLIKTRGQQVTLRCSPKSGHDTVSWYQQALGQGPQFIFQYYEEEERQRGNFPDRFSGHQFPNYSSELNVNALLLGDSALYLCASSGIDTEAFFGQGTRLTVV.

CDR3 amino acids: CSVDNERVRYGYTF. CDR3 coding DNA: TGCAGCGTTGATAACGAAAGGGTTAGGTATGGCTACACCTTC. V usage is TRBV29-1 and J usage is TRBJ1-2; D is ambiguous. The CDR3 runs 14 residues. Germline CDR1 and CDR2: SQVTM and ANQGSEA. Trimming cost V 3 bases and J 5 bases, with 16 bases left between them.

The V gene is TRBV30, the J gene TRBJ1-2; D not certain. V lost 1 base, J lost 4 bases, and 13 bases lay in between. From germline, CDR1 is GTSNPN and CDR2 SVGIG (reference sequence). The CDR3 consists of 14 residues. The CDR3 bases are TGTGCCTGGAGTGCAACTATTACTTCCTATGGCTACACCTTC. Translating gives CAWSATITSYGYTF. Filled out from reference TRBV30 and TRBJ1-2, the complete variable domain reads SQTIHQWPATLVQPVGSPLSLECTVEGTSNPNLYWYRQAAGRGLQLLFYSVGIGQISSEVPQNLSASRPQDRQFILSSKKLLLSDSGFYLCAWSATITSYGYTFGSGTRLTVV.

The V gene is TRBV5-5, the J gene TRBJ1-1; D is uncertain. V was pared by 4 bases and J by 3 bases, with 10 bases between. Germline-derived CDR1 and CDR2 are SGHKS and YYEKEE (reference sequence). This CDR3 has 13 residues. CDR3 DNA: TGTGCCAGCAGCCCCCGACGGGACACTGAAGCTTTCTTT. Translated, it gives CASSPRRDTEAFF. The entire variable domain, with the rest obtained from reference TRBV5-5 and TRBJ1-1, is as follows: DAGVTQSPTHLIKTRGQQVTLRCSPISGHKSVSWYQQVLGQGPQFIFQYYEKEERGRGNFPDRFSARQFPNYSSELNVNALLLGDSALYLCASSPRRDTEAFFGQGTRLTVV.

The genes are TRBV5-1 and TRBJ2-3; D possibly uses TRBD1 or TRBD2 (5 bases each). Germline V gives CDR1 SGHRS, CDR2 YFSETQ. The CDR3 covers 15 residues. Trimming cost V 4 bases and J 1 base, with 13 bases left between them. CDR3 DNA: TGCGCCAGCAGCCCCTGGGGGTTTGGCACAGATACGCAGTATTTT. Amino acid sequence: CASSPWGFGTDTQYF.

The CDR3 sequence is CASSEGSGNSPLHF. The CDR3 coding sequence is TGTGCCAGCAGTGAAGGGTCAGGAAATTCACCCCTCCACTTT. The genes are TRBV6-1 and TRBJ1-6; D remains ambiguous. The V and J ends lost 1 base and 7 bases respectively, with 8 bases between them. Germline CDR1 is MNHNS and CDR2 is SASEGT. The CDR3 has 14 amino acids.

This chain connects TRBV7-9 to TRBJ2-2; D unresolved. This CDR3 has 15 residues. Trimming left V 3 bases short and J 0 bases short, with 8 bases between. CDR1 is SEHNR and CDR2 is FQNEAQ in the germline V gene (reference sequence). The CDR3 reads CASSLKAPNTGELFF. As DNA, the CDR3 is TGTGCCAGCAGCTTGAAAGCACCGAACACCGGGGAGCTGTTTTTT.